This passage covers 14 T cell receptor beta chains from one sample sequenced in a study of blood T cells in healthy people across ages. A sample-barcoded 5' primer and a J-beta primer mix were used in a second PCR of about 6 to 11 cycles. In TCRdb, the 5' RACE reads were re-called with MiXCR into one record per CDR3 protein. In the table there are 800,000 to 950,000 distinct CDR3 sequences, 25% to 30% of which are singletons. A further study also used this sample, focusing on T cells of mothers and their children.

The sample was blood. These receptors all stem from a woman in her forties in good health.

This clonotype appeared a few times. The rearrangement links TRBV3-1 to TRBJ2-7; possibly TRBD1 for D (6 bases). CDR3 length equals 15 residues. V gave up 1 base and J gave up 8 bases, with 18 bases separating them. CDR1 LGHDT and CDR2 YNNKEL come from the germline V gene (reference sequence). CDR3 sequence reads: CASSQVSQGSVKQYF. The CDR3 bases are TGTGCCAGCAGCCAAGTCTCCCAGGGGTCCGTCAAGCAGTACTTC.

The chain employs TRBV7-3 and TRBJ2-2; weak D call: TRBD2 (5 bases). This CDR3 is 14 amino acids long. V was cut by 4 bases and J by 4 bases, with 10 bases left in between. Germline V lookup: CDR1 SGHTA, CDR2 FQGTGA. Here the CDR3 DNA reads TGTGCCAGCAGCTCTTATGCGGGCACCGGGGAGCTGTTTTTT. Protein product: CASSSYAGTGELFF.

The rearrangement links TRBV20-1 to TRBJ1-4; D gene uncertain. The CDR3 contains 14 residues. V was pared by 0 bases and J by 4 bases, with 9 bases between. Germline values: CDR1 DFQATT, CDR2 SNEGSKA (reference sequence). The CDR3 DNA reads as TGCAGTGCTAGAGATCCGGGAGGTAATGAAAAACTGTTTTTT. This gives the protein CSARDPGGNEKLFF.

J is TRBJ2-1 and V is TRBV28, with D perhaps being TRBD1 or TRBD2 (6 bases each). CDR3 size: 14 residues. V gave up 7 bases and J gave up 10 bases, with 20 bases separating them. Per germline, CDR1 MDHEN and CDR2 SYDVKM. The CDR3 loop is CASNSAPGAREQFF. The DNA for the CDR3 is TGTGCCAGCAACTCCGCACCGGGGGCGAGGGAGCAGTTCTTC.

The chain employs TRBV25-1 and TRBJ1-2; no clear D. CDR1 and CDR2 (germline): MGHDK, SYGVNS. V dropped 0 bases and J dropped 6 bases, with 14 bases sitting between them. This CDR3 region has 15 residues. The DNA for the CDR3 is TGTGCCAGCAGTGAATATAGAGGGTTTAGAGATGGCTACACCTTC. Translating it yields CASSEYRGFRDGYTF.

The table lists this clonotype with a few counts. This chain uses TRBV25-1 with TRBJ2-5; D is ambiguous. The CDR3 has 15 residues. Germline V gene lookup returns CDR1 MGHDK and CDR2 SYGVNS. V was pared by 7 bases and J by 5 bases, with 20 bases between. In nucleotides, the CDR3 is TGTGCCAGCAAGGAAATTGGTAGCAGGTCCGAGACCCAGTACTTC. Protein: CASKEIGSRSETQYF.

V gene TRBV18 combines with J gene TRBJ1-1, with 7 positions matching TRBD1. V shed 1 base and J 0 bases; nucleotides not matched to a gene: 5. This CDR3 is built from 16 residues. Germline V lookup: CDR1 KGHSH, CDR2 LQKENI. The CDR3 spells CASSPRTTGLNTEAFF. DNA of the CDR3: TGTGCCAGCTCACCACGTACGACAGGGCTGAACACTGAAGCTTTCTTT.

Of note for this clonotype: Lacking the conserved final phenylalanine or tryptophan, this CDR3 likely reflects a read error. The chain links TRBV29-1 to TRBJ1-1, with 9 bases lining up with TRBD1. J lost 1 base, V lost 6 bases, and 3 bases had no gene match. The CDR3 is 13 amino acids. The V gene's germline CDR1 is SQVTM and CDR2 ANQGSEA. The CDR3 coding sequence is TGCAGCGTGCGGACAGGGGAGAACACTGAAGCTTTCTCT. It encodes CSVRTGENTEAFS.

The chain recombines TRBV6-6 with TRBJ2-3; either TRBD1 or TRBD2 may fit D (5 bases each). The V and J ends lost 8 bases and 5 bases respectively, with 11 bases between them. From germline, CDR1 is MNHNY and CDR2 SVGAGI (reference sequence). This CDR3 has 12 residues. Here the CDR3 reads CASGTLRDTQYF. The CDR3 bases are TGTGCCAGCGGGACCCTGAGAGATACGCAGTATTTT.

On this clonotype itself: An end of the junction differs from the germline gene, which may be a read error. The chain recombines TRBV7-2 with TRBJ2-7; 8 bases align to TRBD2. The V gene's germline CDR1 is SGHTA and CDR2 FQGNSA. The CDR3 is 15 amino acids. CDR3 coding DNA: TGTGCCTGCAGTCCACGCGGGGGGTCCTTCTACGAGCAGTACTTC. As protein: CACSPRGGSFYEQYF. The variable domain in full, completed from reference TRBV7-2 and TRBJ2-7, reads GAGVSQSPSNKVTEKGKDVELRCDPISGHTALYWYRQSLGQGLEFLIYFQGNSAPDKSGLPSDRFSAERTGGSVSTLTIQRTQQEDSAVYLCACSPRGGSFYEQYFGPGTRLTVT.

The CDR3 DNA follows: TGCGCCAGCAGCTGGCACCCGGGACACCTATACGAGCAGTACTTC. The encoded protein is CASSWHPGHLYEQYF. The chain links TRBV5-1 to TRBJ2-7; perhaps TRBD1 as D (6 bases). The germline CDR1 and CDR2 sequences are SGHRS and YFSETQ. The CDR3 spans 15 residues. Between the trimmed V and J ends, which lost 3 bases and 4 bases, there was a span of 17 bases.

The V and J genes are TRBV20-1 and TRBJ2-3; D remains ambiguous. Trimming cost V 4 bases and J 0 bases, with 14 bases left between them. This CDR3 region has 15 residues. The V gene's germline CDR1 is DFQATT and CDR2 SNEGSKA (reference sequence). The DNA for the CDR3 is TGCAGTGCTATGGTCCTCCTTACTAGCACAGATACGCAGTATTTT. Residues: CSAMVLLTSTDTQYF.

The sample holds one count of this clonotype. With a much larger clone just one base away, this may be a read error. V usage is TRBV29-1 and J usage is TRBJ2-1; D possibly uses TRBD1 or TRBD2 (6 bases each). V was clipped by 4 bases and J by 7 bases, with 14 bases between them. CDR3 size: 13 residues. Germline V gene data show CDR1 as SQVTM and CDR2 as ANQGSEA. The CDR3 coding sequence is TGCAGCGTTGCATCGGGGGCGGGGAATGAGCAGTTCTTC. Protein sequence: CSVASGAGNEQFF.

The CDR3: CASSKEGHRRAGANVLTF. The CDR3 coding sequence is TGTGCCAGCAGCAAAGAGGGACATCGACGGGCTGGGGCCAACGTCCTGACTTTC. This chain joins TRBV21-1 and TRBJ2-6; the D call TRBD1 from the table was never checked on the DNA. TRBV21-1 is marked as a pseudogene. The CDR3 sequence is 18 residues long.